This T cell receptor beta chain was obtained from a study of blood T cell repertoires in COVID-19 (dated by TCRdb to 2019 to 2021). With regard to the full study: Samples from collaborators originated in the United States, Italy and Spain and spanned both the acute and convalescent phases of COVID-19. The material from the prospective study consisted of cDNA or gDNA derived from T cells, B-cell-depleted T cells, or PBMCs. Deeply sampled blood TCRbeta repertoires from subjects exposed to, actively infected with, or recovered from COVID-19 were included in the dataset. The repertoires were released in a freely available public database meant as a resource for research on the immune response to SARS-CoV-2. Samples came from the ongoing ImmuneRACE study (first 160 participants) plus 1,254 subjects from 6 global collaborators. A de-identified subject ID, COVID-19 status, age in years and sex were almost always included in the sample metadata. Where available, HLA class I and class II types were obtained from metadata supplied by the sample provider rather than from assay-based typing. Overall study results and their limits: The quantity of clinical and demographic metadata differed by source and by participant and was supplied without curation.

The germline V end is reduced by 1 base and the J end by 11 bases; junction bases left unmatched: 4. The CDR3 has 12 amino acids, counting the end cysteine and phenylalanine. The entry retains the CDR3 DNA only, 36 bases that are in frame from base 1. The germline V gene specifies SQVTM as CDR1 and ANQGSEA as CDR2. Notes on this clone: No cognate antigen has been identified for it. Base qualities are not provided; no much larger clone lies one nucleotide away.

The collaborating institutions used their own protocols to collect whole blood in K2EDTA tubes. Collaborator samples were shipped for TCRbeta analysis as frozen whole blood, isolated PBMCs, or DNA extracted from either sample type. The immunoSEQ Assay, a bias-controlled multiplex PCR, was used to amplify TCRbeta CDR3 regions from genomic DNA. Per the original workflow: The number of nucleated cells in each sample was estimated from the amplification of reference gene primers within the assay. To quantify the absolute abundance of each unique TCRbeta CDR3 rearrangement, sequence reads were collapsed and filtered. Productive Simpson clonality was computed per sample as the square root of Simpson's diversity index over productive rearrangements. The source is immuneACCESS, and TCRdb retained only in-frame sequences with V and J called. Part of the clones is not carried over; for the studies checked, unresolved V genes explain less than half of this, and the remainder is unexplained. V, J and clone size derive from that table, while D and trimming were established from the DNA sequence. Counted in this sample were roughly 100,000 clones; about 72% of them appeared once. 9.8% of the sample belongs to the ten largest clones.

This chain is built from TRBV29-1 and TRBJ1-5; TRBD1 fits 8 bases in the junction. The specimen sequenced was peripheral blood. This receptor was identified in a man in his fifties or sixties with active or convalescent COVID-19. The CDR3 protein sequence reads: CSVEAPDRAQHF. At the DNA level, the sequence is TGCAGCGTTGAAGCACCGGACAGGGCCCAGCATTTT.